This T cell receptor beta chain was captured by sequencing in a study of T-cell reconstitution after alpha-beta-depleted transplantation in children. Per germline, CDR1 SGHKS and CDR2 YYEKEE (reference sequence). V was pared by 1 base and J by 9 bases, with 6 bases of the junction left unmatched. This CDR3 region has 15 residues. Whole-study findings and limits: There were some patients whose high TCRbeta diversity at day 60 came from surviving recipient T cells and thymic progenitors. From newly produced T cells came most of the T-cell counts and diversity one year after transplant.

This clonotype showed up many times. Its cognate antigen is unknown. This sample's TCRbeta library carried unique molecular identifier barcodes. MiXCR, applied by TCRdb to the PCR reads, yields one record per CDR3 protein. The sample consists of 200,000 to 300,000 distinct CDR3 sequences, roughly 25% of them appearing once. The receptor was derived from a girl aged 2-10 years with Fanconi anemia, due to receive a stem cell transplant. Sequences were derived from PBMCs, sampled before TCRalphabeta/CD19-depleted stem cell transplant. The chain has TRBV5-5 and TRBJ1-6; 8 bases line up with TRBD1. The CDR3 sequence is CASSLSGTGGSPLHF. For the CDR3, the DNA is TGTGCCAGCAGCTTGTCGGGGACAGGAGGTTCACCCCTCCACTTT. Combining the CDR3 with reference TRBV5-5 and TRBJ1-6 gives the whole variable domain DAGVTQSPTHLIKTRGQQVTLRCSPISGHKSVSWYQQVLGQGPQFIFQYYEKEERGRGNFPDRFSARQFPNYSSELNVNALLLGDSALYLCASSLSGTGGSPLHFGNGTRLTVT.